This record looks at one T cell receptor (beta chain) sequence and its context. Use of 60 Vbeta and 13 Jbeta primers characterized the PCR. The data were produced by immunoSEQ multiplex PCR, yet TCRdb's version contains in-frame clones alone and is incomplete. The table has about 200,000 clones, 79% seen once. These data are taken from a study of cytomegalovirus exposure and HLA in healthy donors. The V end was cut by 1 base, the J end by 1 base, with 4 bases between. The CDR3 is 13 residues long. The germline V gene encodes CDR1 MNHNS and CDR2 SASEGT. The chain uses TRBV6-1 and TRBJ1-1; D gene ambiguous. What was sequenced was PBMCs. This sequence was found in a girl between 5 and 17 years old in good health and CMV-seropositive. CDR3 sequence: CASSEVRNTEAFF. DNA of the CDR3: TGTGCCAGCAGTGAAGTCCGGAACACTGAAGCTTTCTTT.